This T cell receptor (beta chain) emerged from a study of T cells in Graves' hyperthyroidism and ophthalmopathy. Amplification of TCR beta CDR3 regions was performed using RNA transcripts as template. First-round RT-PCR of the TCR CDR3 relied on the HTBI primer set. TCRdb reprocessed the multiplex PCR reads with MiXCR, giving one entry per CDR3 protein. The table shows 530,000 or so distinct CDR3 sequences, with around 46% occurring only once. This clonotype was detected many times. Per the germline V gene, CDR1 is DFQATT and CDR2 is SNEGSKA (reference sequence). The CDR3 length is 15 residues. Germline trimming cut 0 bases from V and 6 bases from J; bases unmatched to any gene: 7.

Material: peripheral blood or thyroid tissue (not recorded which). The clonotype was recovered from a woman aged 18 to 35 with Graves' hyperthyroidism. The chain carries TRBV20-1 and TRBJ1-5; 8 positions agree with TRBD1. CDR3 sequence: CSARDQQGGIQPQHF. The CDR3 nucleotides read TGCAGTGCTAGAGATCAACAGGGGGGCATTCAGCCCCAGCATTTT.